This TCR beta chain was sequenced for a study of beta chain features in type 1 diabetes. On this clone: No antigen is known for it.

General observations from the study: TCRB CDR3 length was moderately but significantly reduced in all four CD4+ subsets of Type 1 diabetes patients.

Germline V gene sequence: CDR1 SNHLY, CDR2 FYNNEI. Trimming cost V 6 bases and J 3 bases; bases outside gene matches: 7. The CDR3 has 14 residues. All of the isolated RNA was reverse transcribed, so expressed TCRB transcripts were sequenced. TCRdb's table, derived via immunoSEQ multiplex PCR, lists solely in-frame clones and lacks some. The data show around 310,000 clones, with roughly 14% seen just once and about 0.016% held by the top ten. The V gene is TRBV2, the J gene TRBJ2-7, with 8 bases identical to TRBD2. The material sequenced was naive CD4+ T cells from blood. This receptor was obtained from a woman aged 18-30 years with type 1 diabetes. DNA of the CDR3: TGTGCCAGCAGCGTGGGACTAGGAAACTACGAGCAGTACTTC. It codes for CASSVGLGNYEQYF.